The present T cell receptor (beta chain) was sequenced within a study of shared clonotypes between healthy human individuals. As to this clone: The identical CDR3 is also encoded by other nucleotide sequences in the sample.

CDR1 SGDLS and CDR2 YYNGEE come from the germline V gene. The CDR3 sequence is 13 residues long. J gave up 4 bases and V 0 bases, and 0 bases lay outside the gene matches. Sequencing was performed with immunoSEQ multiplex PCR; in TCRdb, only in-frame clones are kept and a portion is missing. The sample shows about 490,000 clones, roughly 80% of them seen only once. Source material: PBMCs. The source of this sequence is a woman aged 40 to 50 in good health. Some clones in this sample may be carry-over from other donors' samples. The chain has TRBV9 and TRBJ1-2; 7 nucleotides align to TRBD1. CDR3 sequence (DNA): TGTGCCAGCAGCGTAGACAGGGGCTATGGCTACACCTTC. Translation: CASSVDRGYGYTF.